A single sample gave rise to the 20 T cell receptor beta chains below, sequenced in a study of cytomegalovirus exposure and HLA in healthy donors (dated by TCRdb to 2016 to 2017). Preparation of the library involved the immunoSEQ multiplex PCR assay. The multiplex PCR relied on a mix of 60 forward primers for TCR Vbeta segments and 13 reverse primers for TCR Jbeta segments. Imported from immuneACCESS, the table was reduced by TCRdb to in-frame sequences with V and J called. These copies leave out some clones; in studies compared against another copy, an unresolved V gene accounts for under half, and the cause of the remainder is not known. For this sample there are approximately 200,000 clones; 70% to 85% appear just once. Around 0.2% of the sample is taken by the ten largest. Sequenced input: PBMCs. Receptors originate from a girl aged 2-10 years in good health and CMV-seronegative.

This chain links TRBV7-3 with TRBJ2-2, with TRBD2 matching over 8 bases. CDR1 is SGHTA, CDR2 FQGTGA, per germline. CDR3 length: 17 residues. V lost 2 bases and J lost 1; bases outside the gene matches: 6. CDR3 amino acids: CASSLLSGGVNTGELFF. Written as DNA, the CDR3 is TGTGCCAGCAGCTTACTTTCCGGGGGGGTGAACACCGGGGAGCTGTTTTTT.

This sequence joins TRBV13 and TRBJ2-7; 13 positions agree with TRBD2. Losses at the gene ends were 6 bases for V and 2 bases for J; bases not matched to a gene: 1. Germline CDR1 PRHDT, CDR2 FYEKMQ (reference sequence). The length of the CDR3 is 14 residues. The CDR3 region is CASRLAGGTYEQYF. The CDR3 bases are TGTGCCAGCAGACTAGCGGGGGGGACCTACGAGCAGTACTTC.

This chain connects TRBV5-1 to TRBJ1-2; D is unclear. Germline CDR1 and CDR2: SGHRS and YFSETQ. This CDR3 is 12 amino acids long. V was trimmed by 0 bases and J by 10 bases, leaving 10 bases between them. The CDR3 loop is CASSLEGEYYTF. The CDR3, as DNA: TGCGCCAGCAGCTTGGAGGGAGAATACTACACCTTC.

The chain combines TRBV19 with TRBJ1-5; TRBD1 aligns across 7 bases. Germline trimming cut 6 bases from V and 3 bases from J; bases unmatched to any gene: 8. Germline lookup yields CDR1 LNHDA and CDR2 SQIVND (reference sequence). The CDR3 extends over 15 amino acids. This CDR3 reads CASRWGQNFNQPQHF. CDR3 bases: TGTGCCAGTAGATGGGGACAGAACTTCAATCAGCCCCAGCATTTT.

A word on this clone: Other DNA sequences in this specimen translate into the identical CDR3. The chain has TRBV4-1 and TRBJ2-7, with D possibly matching TRBD1 (5 bases). CDR3 length equals 13 residues. The V gene lost 3 bases and the J gene lost 2 bases, with 8 bases spanning the gap. In germline, CDR1 is MGHRA, CDR2 YSYEKL. CDR3 region: CASSQTDTYEQYF. DNA for the CDR3: TGCGCCAGCAGCCAGACAGATACCTACGAGCAGTACTTC.

The genes are TRBV19 and TRBJ1-1; 8 bases agree with TRBD1. The CDR3 covers 13 residues. Germline-derived CDR1 and CDR2 are LNHDA and SQIVND (reference sequence). Unmatched junction bases numbered 2, after V lost 5 bases and J lost 3 bases. CDR3: CASSQGADTEAFF. As DNA, the CDR3 is TGTGCCAGTAGTCAGGGGGCGGACACTGAAGCTTTCTTT.

The chain uses TRBV12-2 and TRBJ1-5; the D segment call TRBD1 is taken from the table without a DNA check. TRBV12-2 is assigned pseudogene status. CDR3 size: 13 residues. This CDR3 reads CASRFMANQPQHF. The CDR3 DNA reads as TGTGCAAGTCGCTTTATGGCTAATCAGCCCCAGCATTTT.

The rearrangement joins TRBV9 to TRBJ2-3, with TRBD2 as a possible D gene (5 bases). Looked up from germline, CDR1 is SGDLS and CDR2 is YYNGEE. The CDR3 runs 15 residues. Trimming stripped 0 bases from V and 6 bases from J, with 14 bases between. The CDR3: CASSVGGGWEDTQYF. The CDR3 nucleotides are TGTGCCAGCAGCGTAGGCGGAGGATGGGAGGATACGCAGTATTTT.

The chain joins TRBV4-1 to TRBJ1-2; 7 bases agree with TRBD1. CDR3 length equals 15 residues. Unmatched junction bases numbered 9, after V lost 4 bases and J lost 4 bases. Germline lookup yields CDR1 MGHRA and CDR2 YSYEKL. Here the CDR3 reads CASSPNRGFGYGYTF. In nucleotides, the CDR3 is TGCGCCAGCAGCCCGAACAGGGGATTTGGCTATGGCTACACCTTC.

J is TRBJ2-5 and V is TRBV28, with a tentative D call TRBD2 (6 bases). The DNA end is more similar to TRBJ2-7, so the J call may be wrong. Germline loops: CDR1 MDHEN, CDR2 SYDVKM. The CDR3 spans 14 residues. CDR3 nucleotides: TGTGCCAGCAGTTTACGGGGACTCTCCTACGAGCAGTACTTC. This encodes CASSLRGLSYEQYF.

The chain has TRBV6-1 and TRBJ2-6, with D uncertain. The germline V and J ends were trimmed by 5 bases and 2 bases, with 10 bases remaining between them. Germline assignment: CDR1 MNHNS and CDR2 SASEGT. The CDR3 loop spans 15 amino acids. CDR3 in DNA: TGTGCCAGCAGTTTTACAAGAACTGGGGCCAACGTCCTGACTTTC. It translates to CASSFTRTGANVLTF.

The V and J genes are TRBV27 and TRBJ2-7; TRBD2 aligns across 7 bases. Germline V CDR1 and CDR2: MNHEY, SMNVEV (reference sequence). The CDR3 runs 14 residues. V trimming: 2 bases; J trimming: 2 bases; junction bases outside the gene matches: 3. In nucleotides, the CDR3 is TGTGCCAGCAGTTTAGGGGGGGATCCCTACGAGCAGTACTTC. It specifies CASSLGGDPYEQYF.

V gene TRBV15 combines with J gene TRBJ2-7; D possibly corresponds to TRBD2 (7 bases). Germline loops: CDR1 LNHNV, CDR2 YYDKDF (reference sequence). V was shortened by 1 base and J by 5 bases, with 15 bases between the two germline ends. The CDR3 runs 15 residues. This CDR3 reads CATSRAGGHSNEQYF. For the CDR3, the DNA is TGTGCCACCAGCAGAGCCGGGGGGCATTCGAACGAGCAGTACTTC.

The rearrangement joins TRBV9 to TRBJ1-3, with 7 bases fitting TRBD1. Germline V gene data show CDR1 as SGDLS and CDR2 as YYNGEE. The CDR3 is 15 residues long. Unmatched junction bases numbered 6, after V lost 4 bases and J lost 2 bases. For the CDR3, the DNA is TGTGCCAGCAGCCCCCGGGGGACAGCTGGAAACACCATATATTTT. Translation: CASSPRGTAGNTIYF.

The V call is TRBV5-1, the J call TRBJ1-1; 9 positions agree with TRBD1. Germline assignment: CDR1 SGHRS and CDR2 YFSETQ. With 3 bases clipped from V and 8 bases from J, the junction kept 5 bases outside the gene matches. CDR3 length: 13 residues. This CDR3 is CASSWGQGWEAFF. In DNA form, the CDR3 reads TGCGCCAGCAGCTGGGGACAGGGTTGGGAAGCTTTCTTT.

The rearrangement links TRBV7-2 to TRBJ2-1, with D uncertain. Trimming cost V 3 bases and J 7 bases, with 4 bases left between them. CDR3 size: 11 residues. Germline V CDR1 and CDR2: SGHTA, FQGNSA. The CDR3 nucleotides read TGTGCCAGCAGCTTCAGGAATGAGCAGTTCTTC. Protein: CASSFRNEQFF.

The chain uses TRBV4-1 and TRBJ1-3; no clear D gene. Deletions cut 0 bases from V and 10 bases from J, with 7 bases between. The V gene's germline CDR1 is MGHRA and CDR2 YSYEKL. This CDR3 has 12 residues. CDR3 loop: CASSQDPLTIYF. The CDR3 coding sequence is TGCGCCAGCAGCCAAGATCCCCTAACCATATATTTT.

The gene calls are TRBV7-6 and TRBJ1-6, with 12 bases aligning to TRBD1. CDR3 length: 16 residues. Germline lookup yields CDR1 SGHVS and CDR2 FNYEAQ. With 4 bases clipped from V and 9 bases from J, the junction kept 7 bases outside the gene matches. Here the CDR3 DNA reads TGTGCCAGCAGCTCGAGACCGGGACAGGGGGCTTCACCCCTCCACTTT. This codes for CASSSRPGQGASPLHF.

This chain joins TRBV29-1 and TRBJ2-3; tentatively, D is TRBD2 (6 bases). The CDR3 loop spans 14 amino acids. V lost 4 bases to trimming and J lost 9 bases, with 20 bases between them. CDR1 SQVTM and CDR2 ANQGSEA come from the germline V gene. CDR3 in amino acids: CSVGGGTGPGTQYF. In DNA, the CDR3 is TGCAGCGTTGGGGGCGGGACTGGTCCGGGGACGCAGTATTTT.

The chain couples TRBV7-2 to TRBJ2-7; D is possibly TRBD1 (5 bases). The germline CDR1 and CDR2 sequences are SGHTA and FQGNSA. This CDR3 is built from 16 residues. Between the trimmed V and J ends, which lost 1 base and 2 bases, there was a span of 15 bases. Here the CDR3 reads CASSLVGVVQTYEQYF. Written as DNA, the CDR3 is TGTGCCAGCAGCTTAGTAGGGGTAGTCCAAACCTACGAGCAGTACTTC.